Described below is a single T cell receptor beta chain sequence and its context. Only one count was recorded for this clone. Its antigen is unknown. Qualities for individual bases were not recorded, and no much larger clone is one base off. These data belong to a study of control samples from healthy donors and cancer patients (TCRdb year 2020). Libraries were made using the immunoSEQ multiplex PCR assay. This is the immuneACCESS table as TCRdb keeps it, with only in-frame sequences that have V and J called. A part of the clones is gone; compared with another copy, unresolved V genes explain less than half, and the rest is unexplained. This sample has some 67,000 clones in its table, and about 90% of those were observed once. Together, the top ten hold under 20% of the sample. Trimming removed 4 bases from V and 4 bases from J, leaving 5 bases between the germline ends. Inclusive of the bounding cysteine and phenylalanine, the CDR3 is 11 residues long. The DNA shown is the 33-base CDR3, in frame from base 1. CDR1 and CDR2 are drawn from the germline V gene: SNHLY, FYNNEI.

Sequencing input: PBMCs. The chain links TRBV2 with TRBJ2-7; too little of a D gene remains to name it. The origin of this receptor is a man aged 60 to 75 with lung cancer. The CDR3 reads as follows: CASSVKYEQYF. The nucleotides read TGTGCCAGCAGTGTAAAATACGAGCAGTACTTC.